Below, 26 T cell receptor beta chains from the same sample are listed, as sequenced in a study of blood T cell repertoires in COVID-19. Data came from immunoSEQ multiplex PCR; TCRdb stores just in-frame clones and leaves some out. The sample has about 34,000 clones, around 86% seen once. Sample: peripheral blood. These TCRs come from an older woman with active COVID-19.

This clone has a single count. This chain links TRBV6-5 with TRBJ2-2; D is perhaps TRBD2 (5 bases). This CDR3 is 12 amino acids long. Germline CDR1 reads MNHEY; CDR2 reads SVGAGI. The V gene lost 6 bases and the J gene lost 5 bases, with 7 bases spanning the gap. DNA of the CDR3: TGTGCCAGCAGACTAGAGACCGGGGAGCTGTTTTTT. Translating it yields CASRLETGELFF.

Written as DNA, the CDR3 is TGTGCCAGCAGCTTAGCTAGCGGGAGTTTTTCTGGGGCCAACGTCCTGACTTTC. Amino acids: CASSLASGSFSGANVLTF. The genes are TRBV7-9 and TRBJ2-6, with 9 bases that match TRBD2. CDR1 is SEHNR, CDR2 FQNEAQ, per germline (reference sequence). V gave up 0 bases and J gave up 1 base; unmatched junction bases: 4. The CDR3 runs to 18 residues.

This clone was seen once. The chain recombines TRBV11-2 with TRBJ2-5; TRBD2 aligns across 8 bases. V gave up 6 bases and J gave up 9 bases; unmatched junction bases: 6. The CDR3 length is 12 residues. Germline assignment: CDR1 SGHAT and CDR2 FQNNGV. The CDR3 reads CASSRTGGSQYF. The CDR3 coding sequence is TGTGCCAGCAGTCGCACGGGGGGGTCCCAGTACTTC.

The J gene is TRBJ2-3, the V gene TRBV19; D perhaps matches TRBD2 (7 bases). Per the germline V gene, CDR1 is LNHDA and CDR2 is SQIVND (reference sequence). The CDR3 has 16 residues. With 5 bases removed from V and 3 bases from J, the gap between germline ends came to 18 bases. CDR3 region: CASSPKGGRVTDTQYF. CDR3 nucleotide sequence: TGTGCCAGTAGTCCCAAGGGGGGGCGGGTGACAGATACGCAGTATTTT. Supplemented by reference TRBV19 and TRBJ2-3, the full variable domain reads DGGITQSPKYLFRKEGQNVTLSCEQNLNHDAMYWYRQDPGQGLRLIYYSQIVNDFQKGDIAEGYSVSREKKESFPLTVTSAQKNPTAFYLCASSPKGGRVTDTQYFGPGTRLTVL.

The rearrangement joins TRBV5-1 to TRBJ2-2; 9 bases are a match to TRBD2. The CDR3 contains 16 residues. Per the germline V gene, CDR1 is SGHRS and CDR2 is YFSETQ. Trimming cost V 3 bases and J 3 bases; bases outside gene matches: 6. CDR3 nucleotides: TGCGCCAGCAGCTCCAGCGGGGGGTCGGACACCGGGGAGCTGTTTTTT. Translated, it gives CASSSSGGSDTGELFF.

The chain carries TRBV27 and TRBJ2-1; 8 nucleotides match TRBD2. Germline values: CDR1 MNHEY, CDR2 SMNVEV (reference sequence). V lost 7 bases to trimming and J lost 6 bases; unmatched junction nucleotides: 23. The CDR3 totals 19 residues. Here the CDR3 reads CASMTQGRGLAGIGNEQFF. As DNA, the CDR3 is TGTGCCAGCATGACACAGGGAAGAGGCCTAGCGGGTATAGGCAATGAGCAGTTCTTC.

V is TRBV6-5 and J is TRBJ1-6, with 9 nucleotides matching TRBD1. This CDR3 contains 15 residues. CDR1 is MNHEY, CDR2 SVGAGI, per germline. V lost 5 bases and J lost 10; bases outside the gene matches: 9. For the CDR3, the DNA is TGTGCCAGCAGTATGGCCGGGACAGGGAACTCACCCCTCCACTTT. This codes for CASSMAGTGNSPLHF.

The V and J genes are TRBV19 and TRBJ2-3; the match to TRBD1 covers 9 bases. Trimming cost V 4 bases and J 2 bases; bases outside gene matches: 4. CDR1 and CDR2 from the germline V gene are LNHDA and SQIVND (reference sequence). The CDR3 covers 15 residues. CDR3: CASSTGTGTTDTQYF. DNA for the CDR3: TGTGCCAGTAGTACCGGGACAGGGACCACAGATACGCAGTATTTT.

This chain connects TRBV2 to TRBJ2-2; 8 nucleotides match TRBD1. The V gene's germline CDR1 is SNHLY and CDR2 FYNNEI. The V gene end was trimmed by 9 bases and the J gene end by 2 bases; junction bases not matched to a gene: 8. The CDR3 contains 15 residues. CDR3 protein: CASADRGPNTGELFF. The CDR3, as DNA: TGTGCCAGTGCCGACAGGGGCCCAAACACCGGGGAGCTGTTTTTT.

The table lists this clone with a count of one. The chain uses TRBV5-6 and TRBJ2-5; D is possibly TRBD2 (5 bases). The CDR3 length is 12 residues. V dropped 1 base and J dropped 9 bases, with 10 bases sitting between them. Looked up from germline, CDR1 is SGHDT and CDR2 is YYEEEE. CDR3 sequence reads: CASSLRGYAQYF. For the CDR3, the DNA is TGTGCCAGCAGCTTGAGAGGGTACGCCCAGTACTTC.

The genes are TRBV29-1 and TRBJ2-1, with 10 positions matching TRBD1. Germline V gives CDR1 SQVTM, CDR2 ANQGSEA. V lost 4 bases and J lost 7; bases outside the gene matches: 7. CDR3 length: 14 residues. CDR3 sequence: CSVVGQGLVNEQFF. The CDR3 DNA is TGCAGCGTTGTGGGACAGGGGCTTGTAAATGAGCAGTTCTTC.

V and J are TRBV4-1 and TRBJ2-7, with 7 nucleotides matching TRBD1. The CDR3 is made up of 16 amino acids. V was pared by 0 bases and J by 2 bases, with 7 bases of the junction left unmatched. Germline V lookup: CDR1 MGHRA, CDR2 YSYEKL. CDR3 sequence (DNA): TGCGCCAGCAGCCAAGATTTCCGGCAGGGGGCCTACGAGCAGTACTTC. This sequence encodes CASSQDFRQGAYEQYF.

The CDR3 sequence is CASSDSGTGIRGYTF. The CDR3 bases are TGCGCCAGCAGTGATTCGGGGACAGGGATTCGTGGCTACACCTTC. V gene TRBV10-1 combines with J gene TRBJ1-2, with 9 bases identical to TRBD1. The germline V gene encodes CDR1 WNHNN and CDR2 SYGVQD (reference sequence). The V gene end was trimmed by 3 bases and the J gene end by 7 bases; junction bases not matched to a gene: 9. This CDR3 has 15 amino acids.

The chain joins TRBV9 to TRBJ2-1, with 14 bases that match TRBD2. CDR1 is SGDLS, CDR2 YYNGEE, per germline. The trim removed 4 bases at V and 6 bases at J, leaving 6 bases unmatched. The CDR3 has 16 residues. This CDR3 is CASSPTSGGVFNEQFF. The CDR3 region has the DNA TGTGCCAGCAGCCCGACTAGCGGGGGGGTATTCAATGAGCAGTTCTTC.

This chain uses TRBV24-1 with TRBJ1-2; D uncertain. The CDR3 contains 15 residues. The V and J ends lost 5 bases and 2 bases respectively, with 14 bases between them. Germline V gene data show CDR1 as KGHDR and CDR2 as SFDVKD. Here the CDR3 reads CATSGSAGSNYGYTF. As DNA, the CDR3 is TGTGCCACCAGTGGCAGTGCGGGCTCCAACTATGGCTACACCTTC.

The CDR3 coding sequence is TGTGCCAGCAGCTTGCCCCCGGGCTCTGGAAACACCATATATTTT. It encodes CASSLPPGSGNTIYF. The V and J genes are TRBV5-5 and TRBJ1-3; no firm D call. Trimming removed 1 base at V and 0 bases at J, with 8 bases between. The CDR3 is 15 residues long. The V gene's germline CDR1 is SGHKS and CDR2 YYEKEE (reference sequence).

The chain is built from TRBV5-1 and TRBJ2-3, with 11 bases matching TRBD2. Germline V gene sequence: CDR1 SGHRS, CDR2 YFSETQ. V was clipped by 0 bases and J by 6 bases; unmatched bases: 6. The CDR3 is 16 amino acids. CDR3 nucleotide sequence: TGCGCCAGCAGCTTGGACACTAGCGGGAGAAGTGATACGCAGTATTTT. Protein product: CASSLDTSGRSDTQYF.

The chain carries TRBV15 and TRBJ1-5, with D possibly TRBD1 on 5 matching bases. In germline, CDR1 is LNHNV, CDR2 YYDKDF (reference sequence). The CDR3 totals 12 residues. V lost 6 bases to trimming and J lost 7 bases, with 10 bases between them. The CDR3 DNA reads as TGTGCCACCAGTCGGGGGGGACAGCCCCAGCATTTT. Translating it yields CATSRGGQPQHF.

The chain is built from TRBV28 and TRBJ2-7; D is undetermined. The CDR3 is 12 amino acids. Trimming pared 6 bases from V and 5 bases from J, leaving 11 bases between. Per germline, CDR1 MDHEN and CDR2 SYDVKM. This CDR3 is CASSSVSHEQYF. Written as DNA, the CDR3 is TGTGCCAGCAGCTCCGTGTCCCACGAGCAGTACTTC.

The CDR3 protein is CASSEGIGRADEKLFF. CDR3 sequence (DNA): TGTGCCAGCAGTGAAGGTATAGGGCGGGCCGATGAAAAACTGTTTTTT. The rearrangement joins TRBV6-1 to TRBJ1-4, with D unresolved. Germline assignment: CDR1 MNHNS and CDR2 SASEGT. The CDR3 covers 16 residues. V was cut by 1 base and J by 6 bases, with 15 bases left in between.

This clone was picked up a small number of times. V is TRBV7-2 and J is TRBJ2-7; D possibly corresponds to TRBD2 (6 bases). V was pared by 4 bases and J by 2 bases, with 15 bases between. CDR3 length equals 15 residues. CDR1 and CDR2 (germline): SGHTA, FQGNSA. The CDR3 here is CASSYRTTTPYEQYF. CDR3 nucleotides: TGTGCCAGCAGCTACAGGACTACCACTCCCTACGAGCAGTACTTC.

V is TRBV5-8 and J is TRBJ2-1, with D perhaps TRBD2 (6 bases). There are 15 residues in the CDR3. Trimming stripped 0 bases from V and 6 bases from J, with 13 bases between. CDR1 is SGHTS, CDR2 YDEGEE, per germline. The CDR3 here is CASSLVRARGNEQFF. CDR3 nucleotide sequence: TGTGCCAGCAGCTTGGTCAGGGCGCGGGGCAATGAGCAGTTCTTC.

V is TRBV6-1 and J is TRBJ2-5; the D gene is possibly TRBD2 (5 bases). Germline V CDR1 and CDR2: MNHNS, SASEGT. The CDR3 runs to 15 residues. Trimming left V 2 bases short and J 4 bases short, with 14 bases between. The CDR3 DNA reads TGTGCCAGCAGTGAAATCATAGCGCCCCTAGAGACCCAGTACTTC. Translation: CASSEIIAPLETQYF.

This chain connects TRBV10-3 to TRBJ2-7, with 7 bases matching TRBD1. CDR1 and CDR2 from the germline V gene are ENHRY and SYGVKD. The CDR3 spans 14 residues. Germline trimming cut 7 bases from V and 0 bases from J; bases unmatched to any gene: 6. The CDR3 spells CAIKDRVSSYEQYF. The CDR3 nucleotides are TGTGCCATCAAAGACAGGGTCAGCTCCTACGAGCAGTACTTC.

J is TRBJ1-6 and V is TRBV27; D might be TRBD1 (6 bases). Per germline, CDR1 MNHEY and CDR2 SMNVEV (reference sequence). The CDR3 sequence is 15 residues long. Trimming took 2 bases from V and 9 from J, leaving 14 bases between them. The CDR3: CASSLQGLRGSPLHF. CDR3 nucleotides: TGTGCCAGCAGTTTACAGGGGCTTCGGGGTTCACCCCTCCACTTT.

The gene calls are TRBV7-2 and TRBJ2-2; 7 nucleotides agree with TRBD1. The CDR3 is 16 amino acids. The V and J ends lost 5 bases and 5 bases, in that order; junction bases with no gene match: 11. Germline V gene sequence: CDR1 SGHTA, CDR2 FQGNSA. The CDR3 sequence: CASSARQGFTTGELFF. CDR3 nucleotide sequence: TGTGCCAGCAGCGCAAGACAGGGATTTACGACCGGGGAGCTGTTTTTT. Together with reference TRBV7-2 and TRBJ2-2, the CDR3 gives the full variable domain: GAGVSQSPSNKVTEKGKDVELRCDPISGHTALYWYRQSLGQGLEFLIYFQGNSAPDKSGLPSDRFSAERTGGSVSTLTIQRTQQEDSAVYLCASSARQGFTTGELFFGEGSRLTVL.